This entry concerns a single TCR beta chain. The source of the sample is a study of blood T cell repertoires in COVID-19. The germline V gene has CDR1 MGHRA and CDR2 YSYEKL. Losses at the gene ends were 3 bases for V and 2 bases for J; bases not matched to a gene: 16. The CDR3 is 18 residues long. TCRdb's table, derived via immunoSEQ multiplex PCR, lists solely in-frame clones and lacks some. This table has fewer than 350,000 clones, 80% to 85% appearing once. The rearrangement joins TRBV4-1 to TRBJ2-7; TRBD1 matches 7 bases. The source material was peripheral blood. This TCR derives from a woman aged 60 to 75 with active or convalescent COVID-19. DNA of the CDR3: TGCGCCAGCAGCCATTCGACCACAGGGGCGGCCAAGACCTACGAGCAGTACTTC. Translation gives CASSHSTTGAAKTYEQYF.